One and the same sample provided the 6 T cell receptor beta chains below, sequenced in a study of blood T cells in healthy people across ages. With a J-beta primer mix and a sample-barcoded 5' primer, a second PCR ran roughly 6 to 11 cycles. In TCRdb, the 5' RACE reads were re-called with MiXCR into one record per CDR3 protein. The sample includes 1,300,000 or so distinct CDR3 sequences, approximately 59% of them seen just once. The specimen sequenced was blood. These receptors came from a man between 18 and 35 years old in good health.

The chain carries TRBV5-1 and TRBJ2-3; D tentatively reads TRBD1 or TRBD2 (6 bases each). CDR1 and CDR2 from the germline V gene are SGHRS and YFSETQ. The ends were cut back, 2 bases at V and 0 bases at J, with 13 bases in the middle. This CDR3 has 16 amino acids. The CDR3: CASSFTGGLSTDTQYF. DNA for the CDR3: TGCGCCAGCAGCTTCACCGGGGGCCTGAGCACAGATACGCAGTATTTT.

This chain uses TRBV28 with TRBJ2-1, with TRBD1 matching 7 bases. Germline assignment: CDR1 MDHEN and CDR2 SYDVKM. The CDR3 is 14 residues long. The V and J ends lost 5 bases and 6 bases, in that order; junction bases with no gene match: 7. CDR3 sequence reads: CASSPGTVVNEQFF. Written as DNA, the CDR3 is TGTGCCAGCAGTCCCGGGACAGTGGTCAATGAGCAGTTCTTC.

The V gene is TRBV20-1, the J gene TRBJ1-2; 11 nucleotides agree with TRBD1. Per the germline V gene, CDR1 is DFQATT and CDR2 is SNEGSKA (reference sequence). The CDR3 has 13 residues. The J segment lost 8 bases and the V segment lost 5 bases, leaving 7 bases of the junction unmatched. CDR3 sequence reads: CSAPWDRGEGYTF. The DNA of the CDR3 is TGCAGTGCTCCTTGGGACAGGGGGGAGGGCTACACCTTC.

Only one count was recorded for this clonotype. V is TRBV5-6 and J is TRBJ2-4; 12 bases agree with TRBD2. The germline gives CDR1 SGHDT, CDR2 YYEEEE. The CDR3 contains 17 residues. The J segment lost 5 bases and the V segment lost 3 bases, leaving 9 bases of the junction unmatched. CDR3 DNA: TGTGCCAGCAGCTATCGGACTAGCGGGGCCACGGAAAACATTCAGTACTTC. Translation: CASSYRTSGATENIQYF.

This sequence joins TRBV7-2 and TRBJ2-4; D may be TRBD2 (5 bases). Judging by the DNA end, TRBJ2-7 fits better; the J call may be wrong. The CDR3 loop spans 15 amino acids. Germline V gene data show CDR1 as SGHTA and CDR2 as FQGNSA. The CDR3 coding sequence is TGTGCCAGCAGCTTAGATCCTAGCAGGTCCTACGAGCAGTACTTC. Translation: CASSLDPSRSYEQYF.

This chain joins TRBV20-1 and TRBJ2-1; the match to TRBD2 covers 8 bases. CDR3 length equals 15 residues. After removal of 0 bases from V and 7 bases from J, the junction contained 8 bases not matched to a gene. Germline CDR1 and CDR2: DFQATT and SNEGSKA (reference sequence). CDR3 DNA sequence: TGCAGTGCTAGAGATTGGACGGGAGGGGGGAATGAGCAGTTCTTC. Its translation is CSARDWTGGGNEQFF.